This entry concerns a single T cell receptor (beta chain). Its antigen is unknown. Base qualities are missing; no much larger clone stands one base away. This sample was included in a study of neoadjuvant anti-PD-1 for oral cavity cancer (dated by TCRdb to the early 2020s). Turning to the overall study: Before undergoing curative-intent surgical resection, most patients got three to four biweekly nivolumab doses at 3 mg/kg. A fourth nivolumab dose was given around day 43 to patients without progression, and definitive surgical resection was performed in those patients on days 50-56. Under RECIST 1.1, patients with complete response, partial response or stable disease were classed as responders, and patients with progression were classed as non-responders. The parent correlative cohort had 12 to 13 patients and a response rate of 30% to 35%. Summary of the overall study and its limitations: TCR analyses included only a few patients per response group, and the authors called for larger cohorts for validation. Within PBMCs, T cell clonality (Gini index) was significantly higher in non-responders than responders after neoadjuvant nivolumab. A higher pretreatment blood Treg/Th17 ratio correlated with both higher pretreatment blood TCRbeta clonality and lower post-treatment tumor TCRbeta clonality.

For deep sequencing, each PBMC sample was run in six replicates, with libraries mostly built from roughly 460 ng of input genomic DNA. The immunoSEQ hsTCRbeta kit was used to prepare TCRbeta libraries according to the manufacturer's instructions. Sequencing of the completed libraries took place using an Illumina NovaSeq 6000 S4 flow cell after they had been pooled to about 3 nM. The original pipeline was this. The immunoSEQ Analyzer handled quality control and preprocessing of the raw data. The analysis was restricted to productive rearrangements, with each unique CDR3 amino acid sequence defining a clonotype. Repertoire clonality was estimated as the Gini-Simpson index, which was computed with the R package tcR. Gini indices were compared with Student's t test, and associations with tumor size change were assessed by Pearson correlation. Here the immuneACCESS table is served through TCRdb, limited to in-frame sequences with V and J called. Missing clones are a known gap in these copies; in checked studies unresolved V genes cover under half, and the rest lacks a known reason. D and trimming were read from the DNA, whereas the V and J calls and clone size are those reported in that table. The sample table holds more than 10,000 clones, of which more than 60% were seen once. The top ten constitute roughly 2.2% of the sample.

Reading the germline V gene (reference sequence) gives CDR1 LNHNV and CDR2 YYDKDF. Trimming removed 3 bases from V and 7 bases from J; the gene matches leave 10 bases unexplained. The CDR3 starts with the cysteine, ends with the phenylalanine, and has 16 residues. Only the CDR3 region is kept as DNA, spanning 48 bases read in frame from base 1. The sample's time point, from its label and the paper: before neoadjuvant nivolumab. The patients had newly diagnosed stage II-IVA oral cavity squamous cell carcinoma and had not received any prior systemic or radiation treatment. Everyone in the cohort had locally advanced, HPV-negative oral cavity squamous cell carcinoma. Peripheral blood mononuclear cells were analyzed directly, without maintenance or expansion in culture. Samples came from a longitudinal correlative study of a single-arm phase II trial of neoadjuvant nivolumab in oral cavity squamous cell carcinoma. Subject-matched pre- and post-treatment PBMCs and tumors from three responders and three non-responders underwent genomic DNA-based TCRbeta sequencing. Peripheral blood mononuclear cells were collected before nivolumab treatment and again after treatment, at the time of surgery. The Maxwell RSC DNA from Cells kit was used to isolate genomic DNA from PBMCs.

The TCR sequence derives from a person aged 35 to 85 with oral cavity squamous cell carcinoma. This sample comprised PBMCs, obtained before nivolumab (anti-PD-1) treatment. The chain employs TRBV15 and TRBJ2-1, with 9 bases matching TRBD1. The sequenced DNA: TGTGCCACCAGCAGGTCCCGGACAGGGGTTCGAAATGAGCAGTTCTTC. It translates to CATSRSRTGVRNEQFF.